Sequencing of this TCR beta chain was carried out in a study of control samples from healthy donors and cancer patients. Trimming removed 1 base from V and 0 bases from J, with 9 bases in between. Germline-derived CDR1 and CDR2 are MGHRA and YSYEKL. The CDR3 is 15 amino acids. Profiled with immunoSEQ multiplex PCR; TCRdb holds only in-frame clones, not every one. The sample includes about 26,000 clones, approximately 78% of them seen just once. This rearrangement joins TRBV4-1 to TRBJ1-2; possibly TRBD1 for D (5 bases). This receptor was taken from a man aged 60 to 75 with colorectal cancer. The sequencing input was PBMCs. For the CDR3, the DNA is TGCGCCAGCAGCCAAGCCCCGGACACTAACTATGGCTACACCTTC. It specifies CASSQAPDTNYGYTF.